This section outlines one T cell receptor (beta chain) sequence together with its context. This record belongs to a study of molecular identifiers for immune sequencing clone quantification. CDR3 length: 13 amino acids. Trimming at V came to 4 bases and at J to 9 bases, leaving 5 bases not matched to a gene. The germline V gene has CDR1 MGHRA and CDR2 YSYEKL. MiXCR was run by TCRdb on the PCR reads, yielding one entry per CDR3 protein. This sample has hundreds of thousands of distinct CDR3 sequences, with 25% found just once. Specimen: naive CD8+ T cells from blood, with Jurkat cell RNA spiked in. Subset noted: FACS-sorted CD8+CD4-CCR7+CD45RA+ naive T cells. The chain uses TRBV4-1 and TRBJ2-1; 8 positions match TRBD1. The sequence was collected from a human donor in good health. Some libraries in this study had Jurkat cell RNA spiked in. The CDR3 protein is CASSPGQVGEQFF. The CDR3 nucleotides read TGCGCCAGCAGCCCGGGACAGGTGGGTGAGCAGTTCTTC.